The 26 T cell receptor beta chains listed next were all sequenced from one sample in a study of cytomegalovirus exposure and HLA in healthy donors. The PCR had 60 Vbeta and 13 Jbeta primers. Only in-frame clones appear in the TCRdb table, and some are missing; sequencing was by immunoSEQ multiplex PCR. Of more than 65,000 clones in the sample, roughly 85% were seen once. Input material: PBMCs. Receptors originate from a female donor in good health and CMV-seronegative.

The rearrangement uses TRBV7-2 and TRBJ2-7; 16 bases are shared with TRBD2. Per the germline V gene, CDR1 is SGHTA and CDR2 is FQGNSA. This CDR3 has 16 residues. Trimming cost V 0 bases and J 9 bases; bases outside gene matches: 5. Written as DNA, the CDR3 is TGTGCCAGCAGCTTAGCCTTGGGACTAGCGGGGGGGTTGCAGTACTTC. As protein: CASSLALGLAGGLQYF.

The rearrangement joins TRBV6-1 to TRBJ2-7; 7 bases line up with TRBD1. The V and J ends lost 5 bases and 2 bases, in that order; junction bases with no gene match: 6. The CDR3 has 14 amino acids. Germline V gene sequence: CDR1 MNHNS, CDR2 SASEGT. CDR3 DNA sequence: TGTGCCAGCAGTCTCGGACAGGCTCCCTACGAGCAGTACTTC. Protein: CASSLGQAPYEQYF.

The CDR3 loop is CASSLSRLYNEQFF. CDR3 nucleotide sequence: TGTGCCAGCAGTTTAAGTCGCCTATACAATGAGCAGTTCTTC. The chain uses TRBV28 and TRBJ2-1; D remains ambiguous. The CDR3 is made up of 14 amino acids. Trimming shortened V by 2 bases and J by 4 bases, and 9 bases separated the two germline ends. Germline V gene data show CDR1 as MDHEN and CDR2 as SYDVKM.

V gene TRBV6-5 combines with J gene TRBJ1-2, with D unresolved. Trimming shortened V by 0 bases and J by 4 bases, and 12 bases separated the two germline ends. The germline gives CDR1 MNHEY, CDR2 SVGAGI. The CDR3 is 15 amino acids. Here the CDR3 DNA reads TGTGCCAGCAGTTACTCGATTAGCATCAGCTATGGCTACACCTTC. Protein: CASSYSISISYGYTF.

The chain employs TRBV6-5 and TRBJ1-3; D unclear. The CDR3 contains 13 residues. The V and J ends lost 5 bases and 7 bases respectively, with 12 bases between them. Germline V gene sequence: CDR1 MNHEY, CDR2 SVGAGI. The CDR3 region is CASSDPGGNTIYF. Here the CDR3 DNA reads TGTGCCAGCAGTGATCCGGGAGGGAACACCATATATTTT.

DNA for the CDR3: TGTGCCAGCAGCTTGACAGGCCCCACTTACGAGCAGTACTTC. Translated: CASSLTGPTYEQYF. The chain recombines TRBV7-2 with TRBJ2-7; D is possibly TRBD1 (6 bases). The CDR3 runs to 14 residues. CDR1 and CDR2 (germline): SGHTA, FQGNSA. V was clipped by 3 bases and J by 4 bases, with 13 bases between them.

The CDR3 coding sequence is TGCGCCAGCTCCCCCGGCGGGACAGACAGTTCACCCCTCCACTTT. It is translated as CASSPGGTDSSPLHF. The V call is TRBV5-1, the J call TRBJ1-6; 7 nucleotides line up with TRBD1. V shed 7 bases and J 9 bases; nucleotides not matched to a gene: 13. Germline lookup yields CDR1 SGHRS and CDR2 YFSETQ. CDR3 length: 15 residues.

The sample holds a few counts of this clone. V usage is TRBV18 and J usage is TRBJ1-4, with 7 bases that match TRBD1. V lost 1 base to trimming and J lost 6 bases; unmatched junction nucleotides: 5. CDR3 size: 15 residues. Germline V CDR1 and CDR2: KGHSH, LQKENI. CDR3 sequence: CASSPRGTDHEKLFF. CDR3 nucleotide sequence: TGTGCCAGCTCACCACGTGGGACAGATCATGAAAAACTGTTTTTT.

The CDR3, as DNA: TGTGCCAGCAGTTCGGGACTCAATTACGAGCAGTACTTC. Encoded protein: CASSSGLNYEQYF. The J gene is TRBJ2-7, the V gene TRBV6-5; tentatively, D is TRBD2 (6 bases). The CDR3 is 13 residues long. Looked up from germline, CDR1 is MNHEY and CDR2 is SVGAGI. Trimming left V 4 bases short and J 4 bases short, with 11 bases between.

The chain has TRBV5-6 and TRBJ2-1; possibly TRBD2 for D (6 bases). V was trimmed by 0 bases and J by 0 bases, leaving 7 bases between them. This CDR3 is built from 15 residues. Looked up from germline, CDR1 is SGHDT and CDR2 is YYEEEE. This chain's CDR3 is CASSLVGGSYNEQFF. DNA for the CDR3: TGTGCCAGCAGCTTGGTGGGGGGCTCCTACAATGAGCAGTTCTTC.

This clone came up a few times. This rearrangement joins TRBV14 to TRBJ1-4; D is uncertain. The length of the CDR3 is 12 residues. With 3 bases removed from V and 10 bases from J, the gap between germline ends came to 9 bases. Germline CDR1 is SGHDN and CDR2 is FVKESK. CDR3 region: CASSQYSRKLFF. In DNA, the CDR3 is TGTGCCAGCAGCCAGTACTCGAGAAAACTGTTTTTT.

V usage is TRBV28 and J usage is TRBJ1-1, with D possibly TRBD1 on 5 matching bases. Between the trimmed V and J ends, which lost 6 bases and 1 base, there was a span of 12 bases. The CDR3 runs 14 residues. Germline lookup yields CDR1 MDHEN and CDR2 SYDVKM. The CDR3: CASSWRGGNTEAFF. CDR3 sequence (DNA): TGTGCCAGCAGCTGGAGGGGTGGGAACACTGAAGCTTTCTTT.

The V gene is TRBV27, the J gene TRBJ2-3, with D possibly TRBD2 on 5 matching bases. Germline V CDR1 and CDR2: MNHEY, SMNVEV (reference sequence). The germline V and J ends were trimmed by 4 bases and 9 bases, with 11 bases remaining between them. The CDR3 spans 12 residues. CDR3 nucleotides: TGTGCCAGCAGTTCAGGACTTAAAACGCAGTATTTT. This gives the protein CASSSGLKTQYF.

The chain recombines TRBV6-5 with TRBJ2-7, with 8 bases fitting TRBD1. The CDR3 is 15 residues long. V lost 6 bases to trimming and J lost 2 bases; unmatched junction nucleotides: 9. CDR1 is MNHEY, CDR2 SVGAGI, per germline. CDR3 DNA: TGTGCCAGCAGCCCATACCACAGGGGGACCTACGAGCAGTACTTC. This encodes CASSPYHRGTYEQYF.

This clone appeared a few times. This chain links TRBV4-1 with TRBJ2-1; TRBD2 matches at 9 bases. V lost 2 bases, J lost 7 bases, and 12 bases stayed unmatched. This CDR3 region has 17 residues. CDR1 is MGHRA, CDR2 YSYEKL, per germline. DNA for the CDR3: TGCGCCAGCAGCCAACTGGAAAGGCGGGGGGGTGAAAATGAGCAGTTCTTC. It codes for CASSQLERRGGENEQFF.

The rearrangement uses TRBV7-9 and TRBJ2-7; D is possibly TRBD2 (5 bases). The V end lost 11 bases, the J end lost 3 bases, and 20 bases lay between the germline ends. Germline CDR1 and CDR2: SEHNR and FQNEAQ (reference sequence). The CDR3 spans 14 residues. In nucleotides, the CDR3 is TGTGCCCGCCGCAAACAGAGGACTTACTACGAGCAGTACTTC. The encoded protein is CARRKQRTYYEQYF.

V is TRBV14 and J is TRBJ1-1, with D possibly matching TRBD1 (6 bases). The CDR3 has 15 residues. Germline-derived CDR1 and CDR2 are SGHDN and FVKESK. Trimming removed 4 bases at V and 0 bases at J, with 12 bases between. CDR3 DNA: TGTGCCAGCAGCCTTTTCGGGGGGCTGAACACTGAAGCTTTCTTT. Protein sequence: CASSLFGGLNTEAFF.

This clone appeared a few times. The chain carries TRBV7-9 and TRBJ1-1, with a weak D call TRBD1 (5 bases). Germline lookup yields CDR1 SEHNR and CDR2 FQNEAQ (reference sequence). The CDR3 runs to 15 residues. Deletions cut 3 bases from V and 3 bases from J, with 14 bases between. The CDR3 region has the DNA TGTGCCAGCAGCTTTATGGGGGGGTCGGACACTGAAGCTTTCTTT. Its translation: CASSFMGGSDTEAFF. The full variable domain, with the rest looked up from reference TRBV7-9 and TRBJ1-1, is DTGVSQNPRHKITKRGQNVTFRCDPISEHNRLYWYRQTLGQGPEFLTYFQNEAQLEKSRLLSDRFSAERPKGSFSTLEIQRTEQGDSAMYLCASSFMGGSDTEAFFGQGTRLTVV.

V is TRBV7-6 and J is TRBJ2-1, with a possible D match to TRBD2 (7 bases). The germline gives CDR1 SGHVS, CDR2 FNYEAQ. V was cut by 2 bases and J by 3 bases, with 20 bases left in between. The CDR3 sequence is 18 residues long. The CDR3 DNA follows: TGTGCCAGCAGCTTACTTGACAAGGGGGGGAACCTCTACAATGAGCAGTTCTTC. Its translation: CASSLLDKGGNLYNEQFF.

This chain joins TRBV29-1 and TRBJ1-4, with 7 bases aligning to TRBD1. Trimming cost V 6 bases and J 0 bases; bases outside gene matches: 7. From germline, CDR1 is SQVTM and CDR2 ANQGSEA. The CDR3 sequence is 15 residues long. The CDR3 nucleotides read TGCAGCGTCCGGGACAGCTTTGCAACTAATGAAAAACTGTTTTTT. This encodes CSVRDSFATNEKLFF.

The chain recombines TRBV5-1 with TRBJ1-4; 8 bases line up with TRBD1. V dropped 4 bases and J dropped 4; count of bases not matched to a gene: 3. There are 14 residues in the CDR3. The germline CDR1 and CDR2 sequences are SGHRS and YFSETQ. CDR3 amino acids: CASSKQGDNEKLFF. The CDR3 DNA follows: TGCGCCAGCAGCAAACAGGGGGATAATGAAAAACTGTTTTTT.

Only a few counts were recorded for this clone. J is TRBJ2-3 and V is TRBV10-3, with 10 nucleotides matching TRBD1. Germline V gene sequence: CDR1 ENHRY, CDR2 SYGVKD. CDR3 size: 14 residues. V was pared by 7 bases and J by 4 bases, with 5 bases of the junction left unmatched. The CDR3 is CAINPGTGADTQYF. CDR3 DNA: TGTGCCATCAATCCGGGGACAGGGGCAGATACGCAGTATTTT.

The chain couples TRBV6-6 to TRBJ2-3; maybe TRBD2 (5 bases). CDR1 and CDR2 (germline): MNHNY, SVGAGI (reference sequence). The CDR3 length is 14 residues. Trimming stripped 6 bases from V and 7 bases from J, with 17 bases between. The CDR3, as DNA: TGTGCCAGCAGCCGAAACCTAGCAGAAAATACGCAGTATTTT. This encodes CASSRNLAENTQYF.

V and J are TRBV11-2 and TRBJ1-1; D may be TRBD1 (6 bases). Germline-derived CDR1 and CDR2 are SGHAT and FQNNGV. Trimming cost V 1 base and J 5 bases, with 17 bases left between them. The CDR3 has 16 amino acids. The CDR3 bases are TGTGCCAGCAGCTTAGTAGTAAGCAGGGGATGGACTGAAGCTTTCTTT. Translation: CASSLVVSRGWTEAFF.

V usage is TRBV28 and J usage is TRBJ2-5; 7 bases fit TRBD2. Trimming took 6 bases from V and 4 from J; bases not matched to a gene: 5. Germline CDR1 reads MDHEN; CDR2 reads SYDVKM. The CDR3 spans 13 residues. This CDR3 reads CASRKTSRETQYF. Here the CDR3 DNA reads TGTGCCAGCAGAAAGACTAGCCGAGAGACCCAGTACTTC.

Points on this clone: An end of the junction does not agree with germline; a read error may underlie this. The chain couples TRBV7-9 to TRBJ1-2; D may be TRBD1 (5 bases). From germline, CDR1 is SEHNR and CDR2 FQNEAQ (reference sequence). The CDR3 length is 12 residues. The CDR3 reads CSSSSGDLGYTF. CDR3 nucleotides: TGTTCCAGCAGCTCGGGGGATCTTGGCTACACCTTC.